Included here is one TCR beta chain sequence, with context. Its antigen is unknown. The record has no base qualities; no much larger clone is one base away. This same CDR3 is encoded by further DNA sequences in the sample. Using the deep immunoSEQ assay, multiplex PCR amplified TCR CDR3 regions from genomic DNA. Genomic DNA extracted from each cell subset was distributed evenly over all wells of several immunoSEQ 96-well plates, and each plate served as one replicate. For sorted subsets, around 200 ng genomic DNA, equal to 30,000 to 35,000 T cell genomes, was loaded into each replicate PCR. The purified libraries were quantified using a Qubit 3.0 fluorometer, sized with a Bioanalyzer 2100, and then quantified again using the KAPA Library Quantification kit. Each immunoSEQ 96-well plate was sequenced on its own single-read 150-cycle Illumina NextSeq 550 flow cell. The original methods were these. The immunoSEQ output contained only junctional sequences without quality scores, so filtering could not match that applied to full-length reads. To assign V/J genes and CDR3, sequences were annotated using PyIR, a Python wrapper for IgBLAST v1.9, with IMGT germline references. Any read was removed if the V/J assignment was weak (E-value above 1e-6), the CDR3 was missing, or the read contained stop codons, out-of-frame junctions, or ambiguous translated residues. A V3J clonotype was defined by an identical inferred V gene, J gene, and CDR3 amino acid sequence. Percentage overlap between repertoires was computed as shared unique clonotypes divided by the size of the smaller repertoire. Three approaches were used to assess repertoire richness: RTK rarefaction, the Chao1 estimator, and Recon v2.1 estimates of unobserved clonotypes. For all TCRbeta clonotypes obtained by the gDNA method from four donors, generation probabilities were computed with OLGA. Not all clones reach the TCRdb copy of this immuneACCESS table, which keeps in-frame sequences only. Checked studies attribute under half of the gap to unresolved V genes and leave the rest unexplained. The DNA was the basis for D and trimming; V, J and clone size are from that table. The sample data list around 1.6 million clones, and approximately 98% of these were observed just once. The ten largest account for 0.4% to 0.45% of the sample.

These data belong to a study of shared clonotypes between healthy human individuals (dated by TCRdb to about 2020). In terms of the full investigation: The cohort included three men and a couple of women between 18 and 49 years of age. For each donor, three plates each were used for CD4 naive and CD4 memory, two plates were used for CD8 naive, and one plate was used for CD8 memory. To estimate repertoire size and how much clonotypes are shared between individuals, the study performed deep sequencing of blood TCR repertoires from roughly five healthy adults. Libraries were prepared and TCR repertoires were sequenced by different laboratories using diverse techniques, in order to increase sequencing depth and limit assay-specific biases. Each donor's leukapheresis produced roughly between roughly 0.85 and 10 billion PBMCs. Points the paper makes about the study in general: Estimated clonotype richness was generally larger for naive than for memory subsets. Pairwise subsampling led to the expectation that sequencing depth would affect the degree of clonotype sharing among donors. Sampling was restricted to blood, and TCR repertoires in tissue are likely to differ from TCR repertoires in blood. Because the study included only a small number of donors, the genetic and exposure-history diversity represented was limited. Clonotypes shared by all four sorted-subset donors showed higher generation probabilities than non-shared clonotypes. Incomplete sequencing was indicated by rarefaction of sorted-subset datasets, despite the large sequencing depth. Approximately 5% of naive CD4, 3.5% of naive CD8, approximately 2% of memory CD4, and approximately 0.39% of memory CD8 clonotypes were shared across several donors.

Healthy HIV-negative adults with no recently reported acute infections or vaccinations were included as donors. Every donor was a Caucasian adult residing in Nashville, Tennessee, USA. Magnetic negative selection was used to enrich CD4+ T cells, after which naive cells were positively selected on CD45RA and the negative fraction became the memory subset. After blood collection by leukapheresis, PBMCs were isolated using Ficoll-Histopaque density gradient centrifugation and then cryopreserved in the vapor phase of liquid nitrogen. Purity and quantity of every magnetically sorted T cell population were checked by analytical flow cytometry. Genomic DNA was isolated from every sorted fraction and measured by UV absorbance on a Nanodrop 2000c. The TCR sequence derives from a man in his thirties or forties in good health. Material: naive CD4+ T cells sorted from blood. What the cell subset or site label conveys for this sample: CD45RA+ positively selected.

The CDR3 here reads CASSFGDRGGNEQFF. The DNA sequence is given as TGCGCCAGCAGCTTCGGGGACAGGGGAGGGAATGAGCAGTTCTTC. The sequence joins TRBV5-1 to TRBJ2-1; TRBD1 aligns with 10 central bases. The CDR3 contains 15 residues, cysteine and phenylalanine counted. Only the CDR3 region is kept as DNA, spanning 45 bases read in frame from base 1. As encoded in the germline V gene, CDR1 is SGHRS while CDR2 is YFSETQ. V ends up 2 bases short and J 7 bases short, with an unmatched junction base count of 6.